This TCR beta chain is from a study of CD8 T cells in Susac syndrome. Study-level background: Patients with Susac syndrome were therapy-naive, on corticosteroids, or on intravenous immunoglobulin alone at blood draw.

Reverse transcription of about 0.45 to 1 ug RNA was performed with random hexamers. TCR beta CDR3 was amplified by immunoSEQ covering 54 Vbeta and 13 Jbeta. MiXCR, applied by TCRdb to the immunoSEQ multiplex PCR reads, yields one record per CDR3 protein. This table has about 120,000 distinct CDR3 sequences, approximately 96% appearing once. The V gene's germline CDR1 is LNHNV and CDR2 YYDKDF (reference sequence). Trimming removed 5 bases from V and 0 bases from J; junction bases left unmatched: 7. CDR3 size: 17 residues. Study outcomes and limitations: In Susac syndrome, CD4+ T cell repertoires lacked any clonal expansion.

To note about this clonotype: The antigen remains undetermined.

Sequencing was done on a sample of CD4+ T cells from PBMCs. The rearrangement joins TRBV15 to TRBJ2-6; 7 positions match TRBD1. The clonotype originates from a human donor with Susac syndrome. CDR3 in amino acids: CATSRSDRSSGANVLTF. The CDR3 DNA reads as TGTGCCACCAGCCGTTCGGACAGGAGCTCTGGGGCCAACGTCCTGACTTTC.